Listed here are 20 T cell receptor beta chains from one sample, sequenced in a study of blood T cell repertoires in COVID-19. Data came from immunoSEQ multiplex PCR; TCRdb stores just in-frame clones and leaves some out. The sample includes 190,000 or so clones, roughly 78% of them seen just once. The sample taken for sequencing was peripheral blood. These receptors all come from an elderly woman with active or convalescent COVID-19.

The chain uses TRBV7-2 and TRBJ2-7; TRBD2 matches at 15 bases. Trimming at V came to 3 bases and at J to 0 bases, leaving 6 bases not matched to a gene. The germline gives CDR1 SGHTA, CDR2 FQGNSA. This CDR3 has 18 amino acids. CDR3 DNA sequence: TGTGCCAGCAGCTTTTGGACTAGCGGGGGGGCAGACTCCTACGAGCAGTACTTC. The encoded protein is CASSFWTSGGADSYEQYF. Based on the CDR3 plus reference TRBV7-2 and TRBJ2-7, the full variable domain is GAGVSQSPSNKVTEKGKDVELRCDPISGHTALYWYRQSLGQGLEFLIYFQGNSAPDKSGLPSDRFSAERTGGSVSTLTIQRTQQEDSAVYLCASSFWTSGGADSYEQYFGPGTRLTVT.

The chain links TRBV5-1 to TRBJ1-2, with 7 bases that match TRBD1. The CDR3 loop spans 14 amino acids. From germline, CDR1 is SGHRS and CDR2 YFSETQ. The junction had 6 bases not matched to a gene; V was cut back by 4 bases and J by 3 bases. The CDR3 nucleotides read TGCGCCAGCAGCCCTGACAGGGTCTACTATGGCTACACCTTC. It codes for CASSPDRVYYGYTF. The variable domain in full, completed from reference TRBV5-1 and TRBJ1-2, reads KAGVTQTPRYLIKTRGQQVTLSCSPISGHRSVSWYQQTPGQGLQFLFEYFSETQRNKGNFPGRFSGRQFSNSRSEMNVSTLELGDSALYLCASSPDRVYYGYTFGSGTRLTVV.

This clone occurred a few times. V is TRBV18 and J is TRBJ2-1, with 7 bases lining up with TRBD1. The CDR3 spans 14 residues. The junction had 7 bases not matched to a gene; V was cut back by 2 bases and J by 9 bases. CDR1 is KGHSH, CDR2 LQKENI, per germline. The CDR3 reads CASSPGPTGPEQFF. CDR3 nucleotide sequence: TGTGCCAGCTCACCAGGGCCGACAGGGCCTGAGCAGTTCTTC.

J is TRBJ1-1 and V is TRBV30; perhaps TRBD1 as D (6 bases). Trimming pared 5 bases from V and 2 bases from J, leaving 18 bases between. CDR1 is GTSNPN, CDR2 SVGIG, per germline (reference sequence). The CDR3 is 15 residues long. Here the CDR3 reads CAWLSDVGTNTEAFF. In DNA form, the CDR3 reads TGTGCCTGGCTATCAGACGTGGGGACAAACACTGAAGCTTTCTTT.

The rearrangement joins TRBV24-1 to TRBJ2-1; the match to TRBD1 covers 7 bases. Germline V gene sequence: CDR1 KGHDR, CDR2 SFDVKD. The V segment lost 4 bases and the J segment 7 bases; nucleotides outside the gene matches: 15. CDR3 length equals 17 residues. The CDR3, as DNA: TGTGCCACCAGTGACCAGAGGGCGGCAGGGGGAATTAATGAGCAGTTCTTC. It codes for CATSDQRAAGGINEQFF.

The chain links TRBV29-1 to TRBJ2-3, with 10 bases lining up with TRBD2. CDR3 length: 15 amino acids. Trimming at V came to 3 bases and at J to 5 bases, leaving 8 bases not matched to a gene. Germline CDR1 SQVTM, CDR2 ANQGSEA. The CDR3 nucleotides read TGCAGCGTTGATTTTAGCGGGGGGCCGGGAGATACGCAGTATTTT. Its translation is CSVDFSGGPGDTQYF.

V is TRBV5-3 and J is TRBJ1-3; TRBD1 matches 7 bases. TRBV5-3 is placed among ORFs of uncertain function. The J segment lost 4 bases and the V segment lost 4 bases, leaving 17 bases of the junction unmatched. This CDR3 comprises 18 residues. The CDR3 loop is CARSGTGTVVLIGNTIYF. The CDR3 coding sequence is TGTGCCAGAAGCGGTACCGGGACAGTCGTTTTGATAGGAAACACCATATATTTT.

J is TRBJ1-5 and V is TRBV3-1 (or the pseudogene TRBV3-2), with 7 bases that match TRBD1. Germline V gene lookup returns CDR1 LGHDT and CDR2 YNNKEL (reference sequence). V shed 1 base and J 4 bases; nucleotides not matched to a gene: 4. The length of the CDR3 is 15 residues. CDR3 bases: TGTGCCAGCAGCCAAGGACCACAGGGGAATCAGCCCCAGCATTTT. This encodes CASSQGPQGNQPQHF.

The chain recombines TRBV7-6 with TRBJ2-7; 8 bases map to TRBD1. The CDR3 extends over 15 amino acids. The junction had 8 bases not matched to a gene; V was cut back by 5 bases and J by 2 bases. Germline V lookup: CDR1 SGHVS, CDR2 FNYEAQ. DNA for the CDR3: TGTGCCAGCAGCCTTGGGACAGGATTCGCCTACGAGCAGTACTTC. Amino acid sequence: CASSLGTGFAYEQYF.

This clone was counted between two and nine times. The chain combines TRBV3-1 (or the pseudogene TRBV3-2) with TRBJ1-2; TRBD1 agrees at 8 bases. CDR1 and CDR2 (germline): LGHDT, YNNKEL (reference sequence). The junction had 2 bases not matched to a gene; V was cut back by 1 base and J by 4 bases. This CDR3 has 14 residues. The CDR3 coding sequence is TGTGCCAGCAGCCAAGGGACAGGGACCTATGGCTACACCTTC. As protein: CASSQGTGTYGYTF.

The chain employs TRBV2 and TRBJ2-7, with TRBD1 as a possible D gene (6 bases). There are 14 residues in the CDR3. CDR1 SNHLY and CDR2 FYNNEI come from the germline V gene. V shed 8 bases and J shed 3 bases, with 17 bases lying between them. CDR3 coding DNA: TGTGCCAGCGGGGGCCTGGGCCGAAACTACGAGCAGTACTTC. Translation: CASGGLGRNYEQYF.

CDR3 residues: CASRGGGGASGELFF. The DNA for the CDR3 is TGTGCCAGTAGGGGCGGCGGGGGGGCCTCCGGGGAGCTGTTTTTT. The V and J genes are TRBV19 and TRBJ2-2, with 9 bases lining up with TRBD2. Germline loops: CDR1 LNHDA, CDR2 SQIVND (reference sequence). J gave up 6 bases and V 6 bases, and 8 bases lay outside the gene matches. The CDR3 is 15 residues long.

The CDR3 sequence is CASSPTRQGISEQYF. The CDR3, as DNA: TGTGCCAGCAGTCCCACCCGACAGGGTATCAGCGAGCAGTACTTC. The rearrangement uses TRBV28 and TRBJ2-7; the match to TRBD1 covers 7 bases. Germline trimming cut 5 bases from V and 6 bases from J; bases unmatched to any gene: 13. This CDR3 region has 15 residues. Looked up from germline, CDR1 is MDHEN and CDR2 is SYDVKM.

V is TRBV28 and J is TRBJ1-5; perhaps TRBD1 as D (5 bases). The V end was cut by 7 bases, the J end by 3 bases, with 10 bases between. The CDR3 is 13 amino acids. Germline loops: CDR1 MDHEN, CDR2 SYDVKM. CDR3 bases: TGTGCCAGCACCAGGGTCCCCAATCAGCCCCAGCATTTT. Encoded protein: CASTRVPNQPQHF.

This chain uses TRBV28 with TRBJ1-4; 7 positions agree with TRBD1. CDR1 is MDHEN, CDR2 SYDVKM, per germline. V trimming: 4 bases; J trimming: 4 bases; junction bases outside the gene matches: 6. This CDR3 is 15 amino acids long. CDR3 sequence: CASSWTGVDNEKLFF. The CDR3 DNA reads as TGTGCCAGCAGTTGGACAGGAGTCGATAATGAAAAACTGTTTTTT.

The chain joins TRBV6-5 to TRBJ2-7; 11 positions agree with TRBD1. Unmatched junction bases numbered 3, after V lost 6 bases and J lost 5 bases. Germline V gene lookup returns CDR1 MNHEY and CDR2 SVGAGI. The CDR3 contains 13 residues. CDR3 sequence: CASRGQGADEQYF. For the CDR3, the DNA is TGTGCCAGCAGAGGACAGGGGGCTGACGAGCAGTACTTC.

The rearrangement joins TRBV18 to TRBJ1-4; D is perhaps TRBD1 (6 bases). CDR1 and CDR2 (germline): KGHSH, LQKENI. The ends were cut back, 2 bases at V and 6 bases at J, with 16 bases in the middle. This CDR3 comprises 16 residues. CDR3 region: CASSPVLTGWDEKLFF. CDR3 bases: TGTGCCAGCTCACCAGTCCTGACAGGATGGGATGAAAAACTGTTTTTT.

DNA of the CDR3: TGTGCCAGCAGCTTGGGGGACAGGCCCCCGTACGAGCAGTACTTC. It translates to CASSLGDRPPYEQYF. The rearrangement uses TRBV11-3 and TRBJ2-7, with 8 positions matching TRBD1. Germline V gives CDR1 SGHNT, CDR2 YENEEA. This CDR3 region has 15 residues. V lost 3 bases, J lost 4 bases, and 8 bases stayed unmatched.

V is TRBV2 and J is TRBJ2-3; 7 positions match TRBD1. Germline assignment: CDR1 SNHLY and CDR2 FYNNEI. V gave up 7 bases and J gave up 2 bases; unmatched junction bases: 6. This CDR3 spans 14 amino acids. CDR3 DNA: TGTGCCAGCATAGAGGACAGGAACACAGATACGCAGTATTTT. The encoded protein is CASIEDRNTDTQYF.

The chain joins TRBV3-1 (or the pseudogene TRBV3-2) to TRBJ1-3; D is possibly TRBD1 (6 bases). Trimming removed 10 bases at V and 0 bases at J, with 19 bases between. Per germline, CDR1 LGHDT and CDR2 YNNKEL (reference sequence). The CDR3 extends over 16 amino acids. The CDR3 sequence: CATTRGAANSGNTIYF. Written as DNA, the CDR3 is TGTGCCACGACCCGGGGGGCGGCTAACTCTGGAAACACCATATATTTT.